This is a list of T cell receptor beta chains from one sample in a study of T-cell reconstitution after alpha-beta-depleted transplantation in children. TCRdb called the PCR reads again in MiXCR, with one record for every CDR3 protein. Of 90,000 to 100,000 distinct CDR3 sequences in the sample, more than 9% were seen once. The material sequenced was PBMCs from the stem cell graft donor, taken from the stem cell graft. All receptors come from a human donor who donated a stem cell graft to a child with inherited bone marrow failure. The CDR3 runs from the conserved cysteine through the conserved F or W. Fields, in order: clone size, V gene, D gene, J gene, CDR3 protein, CDR3 DNA. D genes are given only for firm matches. Clone sizes are given selectively: once, few, many, or a class where the clone is expanded.

clone size: NA; V gene: TRBV7-9; D gene: NA; J gene: TRBJ2-7; CDR3 protein: CASSLGAIYEQYF; CDR3 DNA: TGTGCCAGCAGCTTAGGGGCTATCTACGAGCAGTACTTC
clone size: few; V gene: TRBV7-3; D gene: NA; J gene: TRBJ2-1; CDR3 protein: CASSQFSGAMMEQFF; CDR3 DNA: TGTGCCAGCAGCCAGTTTAGCGGCGCAATGATGGAGCAGTTCTTC
clone size: many; V gene: TRBV7-3; D gene: NA; J gene: TRBJ2-5; CDR3 protein: CASSLTGVETQYF; CDR3 DNA: TGTGCCAGCAGCTTAACCGGGGTTGAGACCCAGTACTTC
clone size: many; V gene: TRBV7-2; D gene: NA; J gene: TRBJ1-1; CDR3 protein: CASSSVGLTEAFF; CDR3 DNA: TGTGCCAGCAGCTCCGTCGGGCTCACTGAAGCTTTCTTT
clone size: many; V gene: TRBV20-1; D gene: NA; J gene: TRBJ2-5; CDR3 protein: CSARGGGDPQETQYF; CDR3 DNA: TGCAGTGCTAGAGGAGGCGGGGACCCCCAAGAGACCCAGTACTTC
clone size: many; V gene: TRBV7-2; D gene: NA; J gene: TRBJ1-1; CDR3 protein: CASSLDSGGRTEAFF; CDR3 DNA: TGTGCCAGCAGCTTAGACAGTGGCGGTAGGACTGAAGCTTTCTTT
clone size: many; V gene: TRBV29-1; D gene: NA; J gene: TRBJ2-7; CDR3 protein: CSVARGREQYF; CDR3 DNA: TGCAGCGTTGCCAGGGGTCGCGAGCAGTACTTC
clone size: many; V gene: TRBV20-1; D gene: NA; J gene: TRBJ1-1; CDR3 protein: CSARGFERHTEAFF; CDR3 DNA: TGCAGTGCTAGGGGGTTCGAACGGCACACTGAAGCTTTCTTT
clone size: NA; V gene: TRBV4-1; D gene: TRBD2; J gene: TRBJ2-7; CDR3 protein: CASSQDWGTSGTYEQYF; CDR3 DNA: TGCGCCAGCAGCCAAGATTGGGGGACTAGCGGTACCTACGAGCAGTACTTC
clone size: many; V gene: TRBV20-1; D gene: TRBD1; J gene: TRBJ2-5; CDR3 protein: CSSSRTGGEETQYF; CDR3 DNA: TGCAGTTCTTCCCGGACAGGGGGCGAGGAGACCCAGTACTTC
clone size: many; V gene: TRBV27; D gene: NA; J gene: TRBJ1-5; CDR3 protein: CASGRAVNQPQHF; CDR3 DNA: TGTGCCAGCGGGCGGGCCGTCAATCAGCCCCAGCATTTT
clone size: NA; V gene: TRBV18; D gene: NA; J gene: TRBJ1-4; CDR3 protein: CASSPPMGEKLFF; CDR3 DNA: TGTGCCAGCTCACCCCCGATGGGGGAAAAACTGTTTTTT
clone size: few; V gene: TRBV23-1; D gene: NA; J gene: TRBJ2-3; CDR3 protein: CASSQSGPGRPDTQYF; CDR3 DNA: TGCGCCAGCAGTCAATCGGGGCCAGGGAGGCCAGATACGCAGTATTTT
clone size: many; V gene: TRBV5-1; D gene: TRBD1; J gene: TRBJ1-1; CDR3 protein: CASSFGQGLAEVRAFF; CDR3 DNA: TGCGCCAGCAGCTTCGGACAGGGCCTGGCCGAGGTTCGGGCTTTCTTT
clone size: many; V gene: TRBV27; D gene: TRBD1; J gene: TRBJ1-1; CDR3 protein: CASSLDRGTEAFF; CDR3 DNA: TGTGCCAGCAGTTTAGACAGGGGAACTGAAGCTTTCTTT
clone size: many; V gene: TRBV19; D gene: NA; J gene: TRBJ2-5; CDR3 protein: CASSRPSETQYF; CDR3 DNA: TGTGCCAGTAGCCGGCCGTCAGAGACCCAGTACTTC
clone size: NA; V gene: TRBV10-3; D gene: NA; J gene: TRBJ2-1; CDR3 protein: CAISESGGPYNEQFF; CDR3 DNA: TGTGCCATCAGTGAGTCGGGGGGACCATACAATGAGCAGTTCTTC
clone size: many; V gene: TRBV4-3; D gene: TRBD1; J gene: TRBJ1-4; CDR3 protein: CASSQERGPNEKLFF; CDR3 DNA: TGCGCCAGCAGCCAAGAGAGGGGGCCCAATGAAAAACTGTTTTTT
clone size: many; V gene: TRBV4-3; D gene: NA; J gene: TRBJ2-3; CDR3 protein: CASSRDFSTDTQYF; CDR3 DNA: TGCGCCAGCAGCCGGGACTTTAGCACAGATACGCAGTATTTT
clone size: many; V gene: TRBV9; D gene: NA; J gene: TRBJ1-2; CDR3 protein: CASSVDEALYGYTF; CDR3 DNA: TGTGCCAGCAGCGTAGACGAGGCCCTCTATGGCTACACCTTC
clone size: many; V gene: TRBV5-1; D gene: NA; J gene: TRBJ1-1; CDR3 protein: CASSLDRLNTEAFF; CDR3 DNA: TGCGCCAGCAGCTTGGACCGATTGAACACTGAAGCTTTCTTT
clone size: many; V gene: TRBV27; D gene: NA; J gene: TRBJ1-2; CDR3 protein: CASSPGGQSYGYTF; CDR3 DNA: TGTGCCAGCAGCCCCGGGGGGCAGAGCTATGGCTACACCTTC
clone size: many; V gene: TRBV7-3; D gene: TRBD2; J gene: TRBJ2-7; CDR3 protein: CASSPIGSGGRYEQYF; CDR3 DNA: TGTGCCAGCAGCCCAATCGGAAGCGGGGGGAGGTACGAGCAGTACTTC
clone size: many; V gene: TRBV29-1; D gene: NA; J gene: TRBJ1-3; CDR3 protein: CSVEDLGGPSGNTIYF; CDR3 DNA: TGCAGCGTTGAAGATCTCGGCGGCCCCTCTGGAAACACCATATATTTT
clone size: many; V gene: TRBV12-3/TRBV12-4; D gene: NA; J gene: TRBJ1-5; CDR3 protein: CASSSRGGWAQHF; CDR3 DNA: TGTGCCAGCAGTTCGAGAGGGGGTTGGGCCCAGCATTTT
clone size: few; V gene: TRBV4-2; D gene: TRBD1; J gene: TRBJ2-4; CDR3 protein: CASSPGTGSIQYF; CDR3 DNA: TGTGCCAGCAGCCCAGGGACAGGGAGCATTCAGTACTTC
clone size: many; V gene: TRBV4-1; D gene: TRBD2; J gene: TRBJ2-1; CDR3 protein: CASSHFLAGEQFF; CDR3 DNA: TGCGCCAGCAGCCATTTCCTAGCGGGTGAGCAGTTCTTC
clone size: many; V gene: TRBV12-3/TRBV12-4; D gene: NA; J gene: TRBJ2-1; CDR3 protein: CASSTTRGGEQFF; CDR3 DNA: TGTGCCAGCAGCACAACCAGGGGAGGGGAGCAGTTCTTC
clone size: many; V gene: TRBV28; D gene: NA; J gene: TRBJ2-3; CDR3 protein: CASKKERADNLPGTDTQYF; CDR3 DNA: TGTGCCAGCAAGAAAGAAAGGGCGGATAATTTACCGGGTACAGATACGCAGTATTTT
clone size: many; V gene: TRBV24-1; D gene: NA; J gene: TRBJ2-2; CDR3 protein: CATQVTANTGELFF; CDR3 DNA: TGTGCCACTCAGGTGACGGCGAACACCGGGGAGCTGTTTTTT
clone size: many; V gene: TRBV29-1; D gene: NA; J gene: TRBJ2-7; CDR3 protein: CSVGAGYEQYF; CDR3 DNA: TGCAGCGTTGGGGCAGGGTACGAGCAGTACTTC
clone size: many; V gene: TRBV7-3; D gene: NA; J gene: TRBJ1-6; CDR3 protein: CASRRLRQDFYNSPLHF; CDR3 DNA: TGTGCCAGCAGGAGACTTAGACAGGATTTCTATAATTCACCCCTCCACTTT
clone size: many; V gene: TRBV11-3; D gene: NA; J gene: TRBJ2-4; CDR3 protein: CASSPTGGRSLAKNIQYF; CDR3 DNA: TGTGCCAGCAGCCCGACGGGGGGCAGGTCTTTAGCCAAAAACATTCAGTACTTC
clone size: few; V gene: TRBV7-3; D gene: TRBD1; J gene: TRBJ2-1; CDR3 protein: CASSLIVSPGGRNEQFF; CDR3 DNA: TGTGCCAGCAGCTTAATCGTGTCCCCAGGGGGTAGGAATGAGCAGTTCTTC
clone size: NA; V gene: TRBV6-2/TRBV6-3; D gene: NA; J gene: TRBJ2-7; CDR3 protein: CASSRGIYYEQYF; CDR3 DNA: TGTGCCAGCAGTAGGGGGATTTACTACGAGCAGTACTTC
clone size: many; V gene: TRBV10-3; D gene: TRBD1; J gene: TRBJ2-2; CDR3 protein: CAISDRQGFGGELFF; CDR3 DNA: TGTGCCATCAGTGATAGACAGGGGTTTGGCGGGGAGCTGTTTTTT
clone size: many; V gene: TRBV7-2; D gene: NA; J gene: TRBJ2-2; CDR3 protein: CASSLVAGQNTGELFF; CDR3 DNA: TGTGCCAGCAGCTTAGTGGCTGGACAGAACACCGGGGAGCTGTTTTTT
clone size: many; V gene: TRBV18; D gene: NA; J gene: TRBJ2-7; CDR3 protein: CASSPSGVSYEQYF; CDR3 DNA: TGTGCCAGCTCACCATCGGGAGTGTCCTACGAGCAGTACTTC
clone size: many; V gene: TRBV20-1; D gene: TRBD1; J gene: TRBJ1-4; CDR3 protein: CSGQTGEDSEKLFF; CDR3 DNA: TGCAGTGGTCAGACAGGGGAAGATAGTGAAAAACTGTTTTTT
clone size: many; V gene: TRBV6-5; D gene: NA; J gene: TRBJ2-5; CDR3 protein: CASRNGGRETQYF; CDR3 DNA: TGTGCCAGCCGTAATGGGGGGCGGGAGACCCAGTACTTC
clone size: many; V gene: TRBV4-1; D gene: NA; J gene: TRBJ2-3; CDR3 protein: CASSQETPPDTQYF; CDR3 DNA: TGCGCCAGCAGCCAAGAAACCCCGCCGGATACGCAGTATTTT
clone size: many; V gene: TRBV7-9; D gene: NA; J gene: TRBJ2-1; CDR3 protein: CASSLEGGFRFF; CDR3 DNA: TGTGCCAGCAGCTTAGAAGGGGGGTTTCGGTTCTTC
clone size: NA; V gene: TRBV4-3; D gene: NA; J gene: TRBJ1-1; CDR3 protein: CARGGGVYEAFF; CDR3 DNA: TGCGCCAGGGGGGGGGGTGTTTATGAAGCTTTCTTT
clone size: many; V gene: TRBV5-4; D gene: NA; J gene: TRBJ2-1; CDR3 protein: CASSLQKPPNEQFF; CDR3 DNA: TGTGCCAGCAGCTTGCAAAAGCCCCCCAATGAGCAGTTCTTC
clone size: many; V gene: TRBV29-1; D gene: TRBD1; J gene: TRBJ1-1; CDR3 protein: CSVDPGGPTEAFF; CDR3 DNA: TGCAGCGTTGACCCAGGGGGCCCCACTGAAGCTTTCTTT
clone size: many; V gene: TRBV6-2/TRBV6-3; D gene: NA; J gene: TRBJ2-5; CDR3 protein: CASRQNRATNQETQYF; CDR3 DNA: TGTGCCAGCAGACAGAATCGGGCCACCAACCAAGAGACCCAGTACTTC
clone size: NA; V gene: TRBV7-8; D gene: NA; J gene: TRBJ2-2; CDR3 protein: CASRDPTGELFF; CDR3 DNA: TGTGCCAGCAGGGACCCCACTGGGGAGCTGTTTTTT
clone size: NA; V gene: TRBV11-3; D gene: NA; J gene: TRBJ2-6; CDR3 protein: CASSSGSGGANVLTF; CDR3 DNA: TGTGCCAGCAGCTCAGGGTCTGGCGGGGCCAACGTCCTGACTTTC
clone size: many; V gene: TRBV19; D gene: NA; J gene: TRBJ1-2; CDR3 protein: CASSIVSGPNYGYTF; CDR3 DNA: TGTGCCAGTAGTATAGTATCCGGGCCGAACTATGGCTACACCTTC
clone size: many; V gene: TRBV9; D gene: NA; J gene: TRBJ2-1; CDR3 protein: CASSVVGRVYNEQFF; CDR3 DNA: TGTGCCAGCAGCGTAGTTGGCAGGGTCTACAATGAGCAGTTCTTC
clone size: many; V gene: TRBV20-1; D gene: NA; J gene: TRBJ1-3; CDR3 protein: CSARADGNTIYF; CDR3 DNA: TGCAGTGCTAGGGCCGACGGAAACACCATATATTTT
clone size: few; V gene: TRBV12-3/TRBV12-4; D gene: TRBD1; J gene: TRBJ2-5; CDR3 protein: CASSLTGSETQYF; CDR3 DNA: TGTGCCAGCAGCCTGACAGGGAGCGAGACCCAGTACTTC
clone size: many; V gene: TRBV5-1; D gene: NA; J gene: TRBJ1-6; CDR3 protein: CASSLEGYSPLHF; CDR3 DNA: TGCGCCAGCAGCTTGGAGGGTTACTCACCCCTCCACTTT
clone size: many; V gene: TRBV6-1; D gene: TRBD2; J gene: TRBJ2-1; CDR3 protein: CASSPLPGAGESEQFF; CDR3 DNA: TGTGCCAGCAGTCCGCTCCCCGGAGCGGGAGAATCCGAGCAGTTCTTC
clone size: many; V gene: TRBV2; D gene: TRBD1; J gene: TRBJ2-7; CDR3 protein: CASSAGTGTYEQYF; CDR3 DNA: TGTGCCAGCAGTGCCGGGACAGGGACCTACGAGCAGTACTTC
clone size: many; V gene: TRBV7-2; D gene: NA; J gene: TRBJ1-2; CDR3 protein: CASSLLHRDGYTF; CDR3 DNA: TGTGCCAGCAGCCTCCTACACAGGGATGGCTACACCTTC
clone size: many; V gene: TRBV7-2; D gene: NA; J gene: TRBJ2-5; CDR3 protein: CASSLRQQETQYF; CDR3 DNA: TGTGCCAGCAGCCTCCGACAGCAAGAGACCCAGTACTTC
clone size: NA; V gene: TRBV3-1; D gene: NA; J gene: TRBJ1-1; CDR3 protein: CASSPSGVTEAFF; CDR3 DNA: TGTGCCAGCAGCCCCTCGGGGGTGACTGAAGCTTTCTTT
clone size: many; V gene: TRBV20-1; D gene: NA; J gene: TRBJ2-3; CDR3 protein: CSAFHSSVDTQYF; CDR3 DNA: TGCAGTGCTTTTCACTCTAGCGTTGATACGCAGTATTTT
clone size: NA; V gene: TRBV20-1; D gene: TRBD2; J gene: TRBJ2-5; CDR3 protein: CSAGGSQETQYF; CDR3 DNA: TGCAGTGCTGGCGGGAGCCAAGAGACCCAGTACTTC